Listed below are T cell receptor beta chains from one sample, sequenced in a study of CD8 T cells in Susac syndrome. MiXCR, run by TCRdb on the immunoSEQ multiplex PCR reads, gives a single entry per CDR3 protein. The repertoire holds roughly 130,000 distinct CDR3 sequences, with roughly 94% as singletons. Sequencing was performed on CD8+ T cells from PBMCs. These receptors came from a human donor with Susac syndrome. The CDR3 runs from the conserved cysteine through the conserved F or W. The D gene is left open where the match is weak. Some rows mark clone size as missing; the rest say once, few, many or name a class of expanded clone.

TRBV7-3,NA,NA,TRBJ2-3,TGTGCCAGCAGCTTAACCCCAGATACGCAGTATTTT,CASSLTPDTQYF
TRBV15,NA,NA,TRBJ1-2,TGTGCCACCAGAGACCGGTACTATGGCTACACCTTC,CATRDRYYGYTF
TRBV15,NA,NA,TRBJ1-5,TGTGCCACCAGCGTAAGTAAACAGCCCCAGCATTTT,CATSVSKQPQHF
TRBV4-2,NA,TRBD2,TRBJ2-1,TGTGCCAGCAGCCAAGCGGGGGGGCGGAATGAGCAGTTCTTC,CASSQAGGRNEQFF
TRBV7-9,NA,TRBD1,TRBJ1-1,TGTGCCAGCAGCGTATCAGACAGGGGGCGATGGACTGAAGCTTTCTTT,CASSVSDRGRWTEAFF
TRBV27,NA,NA,TRBJ2-5,TGTGCCAGCAGTTTAGGCGGAAAAGAGACCCAGTACTTC,CASSLGGKETQYF
TRBV9,NA,NA,TRBJ1-2,TGTGCCAGCAGCGTAGGAGACGAGGGACTTAACTATGGCTACACCTTC,CASSVGDEGLNYGYTF
TRBV29-1,few,NA,TRBJ2-7,TGCAGCGTTGACCGGGGTCCCTACGAGCAGTACTTC,CSVDRGPYEQYF
TRBV12-3/TRBV12-4,NA,NA,TRBJ1-5,TGTGCCAGCCGGCCGAGTGGCAATCAGCCCCAGCATTTT,CASRPSGNQPQHF
TRBV9,NA,TRBD2,TRBJ2-1,TGTGCCAGCAGCGTAGATGCAGCGGGGGGCAGGTATGAGCAGTTCTTC,CASSVDAAGGRYEQFF
TRBV2,NA,NA,TRBJ2-1,TGTGCCAGCAGTAAACAGAACTACAATGAGCAGTTCTTC,CASSKQNYNEQFF
TRBV29-1,once,NA,TRBJ2-2,TGCAGCGTTGGCACGGCCACTACCGGGGAGCTGTTTTTT,CSVGTATTGELFF
TRBV5-5,NA,NA,TRBJ1-2,TGTGCCAGCAGCTTGGGACAGGTCATTTATGGCTACACCTTC,CASSLGQVIYGYTF
TRBV29-1,NA,TRBD1,TRBJ1-2,TGCAGCGTCGACAGGGGCCTCTATGGCTACACCTTC,CSVDRGLYGYTF
TRBV2,NA,TRBD2,TRBJ2-5,TGTGCCAGCAGTGAACCTAGCGGGGGGGCGGAGACCCAGTACTTC,CASSEPSGGAETQYF
TRBV11-2,NA,NA,TRBJ2-7,TGTGCCAGCAGCTCAACTACAGAATACGAGCAGTACTTC,CASSSTTEYEQYF
TRBV3-1,NA,TRBD1,TRBJ1-2,TGTGCCAGCAGCCAGGGGACAGGCCCCCTTTACGGCTACACCTTC,CASSQGTGPLYGYTF
TRBV27,NA,TRBD1,TRBJ1-2,TGTGCCAGCAGTTTGGACGGGACAGGGGGTCACTATGGCTACACCTTC,CASSLDGTGGHYGYTF
TRBV30,NA,NA,TRBJ1-6,TGTGCCTGGAGTACGACGGGAAATTCACCCCTCCACTTT,CAWSTTGNSPLHF
TRBV29-1,NA,TRBD1,TRBJ2-2,TGCAGCGGTGGGACAGGGGGAAGCGGGGAGCTGTTTTTT,CSGGTGGSGELFF
TRBV19,NA,NA,TRBJ2-3,TGTGCCAGTAGTACGGGGTTCGCAGATACGCAGTATTTT,CASSTGFADTQYF
TRBV20-1,NA,NA,TRBJ2-7,TGCAGTGCTAACATCGCGTACGAGCAGTACTTC,CSANIAYEQYF
TRBV12-3/TRBV12-4,NA,TRBD2,TRBJ2-5,TGTGCCAGCAGTTGGCTAGCGGGGGGTCGAGAGACCCAGTACTTC,CASSWLAGGRETQYF
TRBV5-1,NA,TRBD1,TRBJ2-3,TGCGCCAGCAGCTTGGGGGCAGGGGGCATCACAGATACGCAGTATTTT,CASSLGAGGITDTQYF
TRBV20-1,once,TRBD1,TRBJ1-1,TGCAGCCTTCGTCGGCCAGGGGGCGGAAGTGGGGCTTTCTTT,CSLRRPGGGSGAFF
TRBV30,NA,TRBD2,TRBJ2-7,TGTGCCTGGAATTGGGGGGGGACCTCCTACGAGCAGTACTTC,CAWNWGGTSYEQYF
TRBV5-1,NA,NA,TRBJ1-1,TGCGCCAGCAGCTTGGGAAGACCAGGGATAGCTTTCTTT,CASSLGRPGIAFF
TRBV7-9,NA,NA,TRBJ2-5,TGTGCCAGCAGCTTGCCCGGAGGGGGGGAGACCCAGTACTTC,CASSLPGGGETQYF
TRBV29-1,NA,NA,TRBJ2-2,TGCAGCGTCGGACTGAGACCGGGGGAGCTGTTTTTT,CSVGLRPGELFF
TRBV6-5,NA,TRBD2,TRBJ2-1,TGTGCCAGCAGCATAACTAGCGGGGGGGCTTATGAGCAGTTCTTC,CASSITSGGAYEQFF
TRBV29-1,NA,NA,TRBJ1-1,TGCAGCGTTCTAGGCCCTAAACACATGAACACTGAAGCTTTCTTT,CSVLGPKHMNTEAFF
TRBV5-6,NA,NA,TRBJ1-2,TGTGCCAGCAGCTTGGCCGAGGCGGGGATCTATGGCTACACCTTC,CASSLAEAGIYGYTF
TRBV27,NA,TRBD1,TRBJ1-5,TGTGCCAGCAGTTTACTGACAGGGGGCGACCAGCCCCAGCATTTT,CASSLLTGGDQPQHF
TRBV4-1,NA,TRBD1,TRBJ1-1,TGCGCCAGCCGTACTACAGGGGGGACTGAAGCTTTCTTT,CASRTTGGTEAFF
TRBV9,NA,NA,TRBJ2-7,TGTGCCAGCAGCGTAGACAGCTTCTCCTACGAGCAGTACTTC,CASSVDSFSYEQYF
TRBV15,NA,NA,TRBJ2-4,TGTGCCACCAGCAGAGATCGGAGGGGAGCAGGAGAAAACATTCAGTACTTC,CATSRDRRGAGENIQYF
TRBV6-5,NA,TRBD2,TRBJ2-1,TGTGCCAGCAGTTACCCTCTCGGCGGGGGGGCCTACAATGAGCAGTTCTTC,CASSYPLGGGAYNEQFF
TRBV4-1,NA,NA,TRBJ2-2,TGCGCCAGCAGCCAAGTGAGGGCCATACCCGGGGAGCTGTTTTTT,CASSQVRAIPGELFF
TRBV12-3/TRBV12-4,NA,NA,TRBJ1-1,TGTGCCAGCAGTCGACCTCCGGGCAGGGGCGAAGCTTTCTTT,CASSRPPGRGEAFF
TRBV29-1,NA,NA,TRBJ2-7,TGCAGCGCGGAGGGGGGACAGCCCTACGAGCAGTACTTC,CSAEGGQPYEQYF
TRBV4-1,NA,NA,TRBJ1-2,TGCGCCAGCAGCCAAGAGATGGGCAGGGACTATGGCTACACCTTC,CASSQEMGRDYGYTF
TRBV3-1,NA,TRBD2,TRBJ2-5,TGTGCCAGCAGCCAAGTGGGGGGGACGGGGGAGACCCAGTACTTC,CASSQVGGTGETQYF
TRBV20-1,NA,TRBD1,TRBJ1-1,TGCAGTGCTAGAGCCACCGGACAGGGGGTCATAGCTTTCTTT,CSARATGQGVIAFF
TRBV12-3/TRBV12-4,NA,NA,TRBJ2-5,TGTGCCAGCAGTTCGGACAGTCCAGAGACCCAGTACTTC,CASSSDSPETQYF
TRBV6-5,NA,TRBD2,TRBJ2-1,TGTGCCAGCAGTTACTCAGCGACTAGCGGGACCTACAATGAGCAGTTCTTC,CASSYSATSGTYNEQFF
TRBV29-1,NA,NA,TRBJ1-1,TGCAGCGTTAACGTGGTCACTGAAGCTTTCTTT,CSVNVVTEAFF
TRBV19,once,NA,TRBJ1-5,TGTGCCAGTAGTGTCACGACCTGGACAGACAATCAGCCCCAGCATTTT,CASSVTTWTDNQPQHF
TRBV7-3,NA,TRBD1,TRBJ2-1,TGTGCCAGCAGCGAGACAGGGGGTGGGGGTCTTTACAATGAGCAGTTCTTC,CASSETGGGGLYNEQFF
TRBV29-1,NA,NA,TRBJ1-2,TGCAGCGTTGAATCGCGGGCCGCTAACTATGCCTACACCTTC,CSVESRAANYAYTF
TRBV11-1,NA,TRBD2,TRBJ2-5,TGTGCCAGCAGGGGACTAGCGGGTTTGGAAGAGACCCAGTACTTC,CASRGLAGLEETQYF
TRBV12-3/TRBV12-4,few,NA,TRBJ2-1,TGTGCCAGCAGTCCGCAGGATGAGCAGTTCTTC,CASSPQDEQFF
TRBV20-1,NA,NA,TRBJ2-3,TGCAGTGCTCCGGACGGTTACCTCACAGATACGCAGTATTTT,CSAPDGYLTDTQYF
TRBV24-1,NA,TRBD2,TRBJ2-1,TGTGCCACCAGTGATTCCGGGACTACCTCCTCCTACAATGAGCAGTTCTTC,CATSDSGTTSSYNEQFF
TRBV2,NA,NA,TRBJ2-7,TGTGCCAGCAGTAGGGCCACATCCTACGAGCAGTACTTC,CASSRATSYEQYF
TRBV19,NA,NA,TRBJ1-1,TGTGCCAGTACCATGGCAGGGGTGAACACTGAAGCTTTCTTT,CASTMAGVNTEAFF
TRBV11-2,NA,NA,TRBJ2-7,TGTGCCAGCAGCTCCCCTGTGAGGACCCTAGGTCCCTACTACGAGCAGTACTTC,CASSSPVRTLGPYYEQYF
TRBV29-1,NA,NA,TRBJ1-1,TGCAGCGTGCTTATGAACACTGAAGCTTTCTTT,CSVLMNTEAFF
TRBV19,NA,TRBD1,TRBJ2-7,TGTGCCAGTAGTGGGGGGCAGGGGGCCTCCTACGAGCAGTACTTC,CASSGGQGASYEQYF
TRBV6-5,NA,NA,TRBJ1-4,TGTGCCACCTCGGGGGGGTTTGGTGAAAAACTGTTTTTT,CATSGGFGEKLFF